This is a list of T cell receptor beta chains from one sample in a study of blood T cell repertoires in COVID-19. TCRdb's copy holds only in-frame clones and misses some; the assay was immunoSEQ multiplex PCR. The table records 83,000 or so clones, roughly 71% of them present only once. Sequencing input: peripheral blood. The receptors were sampled from a woman of 80 years or more with acute or convalescent COVID-19. Both conserved end residues are part of each CDR3. A D gene is named only where the DNA matches it firmly.

d_call v_call cdr3_aa
NA TRBV30 CAWSLTGSGYTF
NA TRBV5-1 CASNPGTLNTEAFF
NA TRBV3-1/TRBV3-2 CASSREGVTYEQYF
NA TRBV5-1 CASSFTPDLQETQYF
TRBD1 TRBV6-1 CASRETGTETRNYGYTF
TRBD2 TRBV5-5 CASSPLAGGHNTQYF
NA TRBV4-2 CASSQDGGPAYNEQFF
TRBD1 TRBV7-3 CASKPATGGYSGPGELFF
NA TRBV5-4 CASSVGAANYEQYF
NA TRBV6-2/TRBV6-3 CASSSTPRGWAYEQYF
TRBD1 TRBV2 CASTGTGIYGYTF
TRBD1 TRBV28 CASSYWTGTNTEAFF
TRBD1 TRBV10-3 CAISDPTRTGLVYGYTF
TRBD1 TRBV11-2 CASSQQGEDTIYF
TRBD2 TRBV7-8 CASSSRLAGQGVGPTDTQYF
NA TRBV12-3/TRBV12-4 CASSLRTADTQYF
TRBD1 TRBV19 CASSKRGTGEQFF
TRBD1 TRBV5-4 CASSSPGQGAYGYTF
NA TRBV7-9 CASSLDLVFSGYTF
TRBD2 TRBV6-5 CASSYRGGRAGDTQYF
NA TRBV7-6 CASSSPGAGLKETQYF
TRBD1 TRBV5-5 CASSLLRGQWEDF
TRBD1 TRBV9 CASNMGQLNTEAFF
NA TRBV24-1 CATSESGMGQETQYF
NA TRBV7-2 CASSLQRYNEQFF
NA TRBV4-1 CASSQVPLSYGYTF
NA TRBV2 CASSDKNSPLHF
NA TRBV3-1/TRBV3-2 CASSPRGTPSHNEQFF
NA TRBV29-1 CSVDSGSFHYGYTF
NA TRBV5-6 CASSLESGLYGYTF
NA TRBV21-1 CASSTLLDRDPSYEQYF
TRBD2 TRBV6-2/TRBV6-3 CASSFQAGVYEQYF
TRBD2 TRBV2 CASSGRGGGYNEQFF
NA TRBV7-9 CASSLVEETEAFF
TRBD1 TRBV9 CASSAGQGASGYTF
TRBD2 TRBV6-2/TRBV6-3 CASSYSVREVGYEQYF
NA TRBV6-5 CATEARGARGPQHF
NA TRBV7-2 CASSSQENQPQHF
NA TRBV30 CARGRLYGYTF
TRBD2 TRBV27 CASSLERGASYEQYF
NA TRBV10-3 CAISESESYGYTF
NA TRBV29-1 CSARPQRDTQYF
TRBD1 TRBV7-2 CASSSRGTGVAFF
TRBD2 TRBV7-2 CASSLVASGISNNEQFF
NA TRBV5-8 CASSPPPPREKLFF
TRBD1 TRBV7-9 CASSRTGGNTEAFF
TRBD2 TRBV6-2/TRBV6-3 CASSYSAGGPGRRQFF
TRBD1 TRBV7-6 CASSLNPQGAVRSPLHF
NA TRBV27 CASSSRLRTKRANTGELFF
NA TRBV15 CATSTEKQGPTNEKLFF
TRBD2 TRBV5-4 CASSHGGGLAGKGYDF
NA TRBV5-8 CASSPRVSDDTQYF
NA TRBV6-2/TRBV6-3 CASSYAGPGFAPQHF
TRBD1 TRBV19 CASSRDRGNQPQHF
NA TRBV6-5 CASSYSFQETQYF
TRBD2 TRBV11-2 CASSLLRGTSSMETQYF
NA TRBV4-2 CASSQVERQETQYF
NA TRBV18 CASSPPYGDQETQYF
TRBD1 TRBV19 CATHGTGETQYF
NA TRBV6-5 CASSKPGFDYGYTF